This T cell receptor (beta chain) emerged from a study of shared clonotypes between healthy human individuals. CDR1 and CDR2 from the germline V gene are SGHRS and YFSETQ. The CDR3 extends over 16 amino acids. Trimming removed 6 bases from V and 3 bases from J; junction bases left unmatched: 9. Samples underwent the assay at deep level. Per the authors' pipeline: Junction-only immunoSEQ sequences carried no quality scores, so filtering differed. The assay was immunoSEQ multiplex PCR, and TCRdb's table has in-frame clones only and misses some. Clone size and the V and J calls come from that table; the DNA yielded D and trimming. This sample carries about a million clones, about 74% of them seen once, and the ten largest clones take over 1.3%.

This chain links TRBV5-1 with TRBJ1-1, with 12 positions matching TRBD1. Material for sequencing was memory CD4+ T cells sorted from blood. Subset: CD45RA-negative fraction. This TCR derives from a man younger than 30 in good health. The CDR3 bases are TGCGCCAGCACACCGGGACAGGGGGCCTGGTACACTGAAGCTTTCTTT. It yields the protein CASTPGQGAWYTEAFF.